This T cell receptor beta chain emerged from a study of blood T cell repertoires in COVID-19. Authors' methods: Estimation of nucleated cell counts was performed using reference gene primer amplification. Assay used: immunoSEQ multiplex PCR; TCRdb lists only in-frame clones, some missing. V, J and clone size reflect that table, while D and trimming were determined from the DNA. The sample includes some 200,000 clones, less than 85% of them seen just once. Individuals aged about 18 to 90 years were recruited from 24 US areas. Material for sequencing was PBMCs or T cells enriched from blood (not recorded which). This TCR was recovered from a woman aged 55-69 years with acute COVID-19.

For the CDR3, the DNA is TGTGCCAGCAGCATAGCGGGGGGGTATCTGAGAGATACGCAGTATTTT. Encoded protein: CASSIAGGYLRDTQYF. This rearrangement joins TRBV6-2 or TRBV6-3 to TRBJ2-3, with TRBD2 matching 11 bases. V lost 6 bases and J lost 5; bases outside the gene matches: 10. The germline CDR1 and CDR2 sequences are MNHEY and SVGEGT. CDR3 length: 16 residues.